These 24 T cell receptor beta chains originate from one sample sequenced in a study of cytomegalovirus exposure and HLA in healthy donors (dated by TCRdb to the late 2010s). Library creation used the immunoSEQ multiplex PCR assay. Here the immuneACCESS table is served through TCRdb, limited to in-frame sequences with V and J called. Missing clones are a known gap in these copies; in checked studies unresolved V genes cover under half, and the rest lacks a known reason. Present in this sample are 200,000 to 250,000 clones, 87% of which were seen just once. The ten largest clonotypes hold 1.5% to 2% of the sample. Sequenced material: PBMCs. These receptors all come from a woman aged 18 to 35 in good health and CMV-seropositive.

The J gene is TRBJ2-1, the V gene TRBV5-1; 7 bases map to TRBD2. V dropped 2 bases and J dropped 8; count of bases not matched to a gene: 10. The CDR3 has 15 amino acids. CDR1 is SGHRS and CDR2 is YFSETQ in the germline V gene. The CDR3 spells CASSFRISGNDEQFF. CDR3 DNA sequence: TGCGCCAGCAGCTTCAGGATCAGCGGGAACGATGAGCAGTTCTTC. The full variable domain, with the rest looked up from reference TRBV5-1 and TRBJ2-1, is KAGVTQTPRYLIKTRGQQVTLSCSPISGHRSVSWYQQTPGQGLQFLFEYFSETQRNKGNFPGRFSGRQFSNSRSEMNVSTLELGDSALYLCASSFRISGNDEQFFGPGTRLTVL.

With regard to this clone: Additional DNA sequences in this sample encode the identical CDR3. The gene calls are TRBV9 and TRBJ2-1; no clear D gene. CDR3 length equals 12 residues. V shed 0 bases and J shed 7 bases, with 5 bases lying between them. CDR1 is SGDLS, CDR2 YYNGEE, per germline. In DNA form, the CDR3 reads TGTGCCAGCAGCGTAGCGGGTAATGAGCAGTTCTTC. The encoded protein is CASSVAGNEQFF.

The V gene is TRBV19, the J gene TRBJ2-7; 11 nucleotides line up with TRBD1. CDR1 is LNHDA, CDR2 SQIVND, per germline (reference sequence). The CDR3 contains 16 residues. The junction had 8 bases not matched to a gene; V was cut back by 7 bases and J by 0 bases. The CDR3 region has the DNA TGTGCCAGTACCCCTGGGACAGGGGGAAACTCCTACGAGCAGTACTTC. This gives the protein CASTPGTGGNSYEQYF.

This chain links TRBV30 with TRBJ1-3, with 8 bases aligning to TRBD1. Looked up from germline, CDR1 is GTSNPN and CDR2 is SVGIG (reference sequence). CDR3 length equals 16 residues. The V segment lost 6 bases and the J segment 4 bases; nucleotides outside the gene matches: 14. CDR3 protein: CACPLETGGSGNTIYF. In nucleotides, the CDR3 is TGTGCCTGCCCGCTAGAAACAGGGGGATCGGGAAACACCATATATTTT.

V gene TRBV4-1 combines with J gene TRBJ1-4, with 8 bases that match TRBD1. Germline V gene lookup returns CDR1 MGHRA and CDR2 YSYEKL. This CDR3 contains 14 residues. V gave up 3 bases and J gave up 6 bases; unmatched junction bases: 3. Written as DNA, the CDR3 is TGCGCCAGCAGCCACCTGGGACAGGATGAAAAACTGTTTTTT. This sequence encodes CASSHLGQDEKLFF.

The chain has TRBV4-2 and TRBJ2-3; D call uncertain. The CDR3 spans 15 residues. CDR1 LGHNA and CDR2 YNFKEQ come from the germline V gene. The V end lost 4 bases, the J end lost 0 bases, and 11 bases lay between the germline ends. CDR3 residues: CASSRATGSTDTQYF. The CDR3, as DNA: TGTGCCAGCAGCCGAGCAACCGGGAGCACAGATACGCAGTATTTT.

V usage is TRBV4-1 and J usage is TRBJ2-2; 11 nucleotides line up with TRBD2. This CDR3 comprises 17 residues. With V trimmed by 4 bases and J by 5 bases, 9 bases remained unmatched. Germline loops: CDR1 MGHRA, CDR2 YSYEKL. The CDR3 loop reads CASSPNSGRAWTGELFF. The CDR3 DNA reads TGCGCCAGCAGCCCCAATAGCGGGAGGGCCTGGACCGGGGAGCTGTTTTTT.

The J gene is TRBJ2-1, the V gene TRBV27; no reliable D call. This CDR3 spans 15 amino acids. The germline V gene has CDR1 MNHEY and CDR2 SMNVEV (reference sequence). Trimming took 3 bases from V and 0 from J, leaving 9 bases between them. CDR3 amino acids: CASSLSASSYNEQFF. CDR3 bases: TGTGCCAGCAGTTTGAGTGCGAGCTCCTACAATGAGCAGTTCTTC.

The chain uses TRBV30 and TRBJ1-1, with D possibly TRBD1 on 6 matching bases. Germline V gene lookup returns CDR1 GTSNPN and CDR2 SVGIG (reference sequence). The CDR3 is 15 amino acids. Trimming pared 3 bases from V and 1 base from J, leaving 15 bases between. The CDR3 DNA follows: TGTGCCTGGAGCGCCACAGGGATGAGGAACACTGAAGCTTTCTTT. Amino acids: CAWSATGMRNTEAFF. The whole variable domain, filled in from reference TRBV30 and TRBJ1-1, reads SQTIHQWPATLVQPVGSPLSLECTVEGTSNPNLYWYRQAAGRGLQLLFYSVGIGQISSEVPQNLSASRPQDRQFILSSKKLLLSDSGFYLCAWSATGMRNTEAFFGQGTRLTVV.

V gene TRBV15 combines with J gene TRBJ2-7; TRBD2 aligns across 8 bases. Losses at the gene ends were 5 bases for V and 4 bases for J; bases not matched to a gene: 13. This CDR3 has 16 amino acids. The germline V gene encodes CDR1 LNHNV and CDR2 YYDKDF (reference sequence). CDR3 DNA: TGTGCCACCAGCCCCCGCGGGCTAGCGGGTGGGTACGAGCAGTACTTC. Translated: CATSPRGLAGGYEQYF.

V and J are TRBV5-1 and TRBJ2-7; tentatively, D is TRBD2 (6 bases). The CDR3 spans 14 residues. Germline V CDR1 and CDR2: SGHRS, YFSETQ. The ends were cut back, 4 bases at V and 0 bases at J, with 11 bases in the middle. The CDR3 sequence is CASSAYGSSYEQYF. CDR3 DNA sequence: TGCGCCAGCAGCGCCTACGGGAGCTCCTACGAGCAGTACTTC.

V gene TRBV7-6 combines with J gene TRBJ1-2; 7 bases agree with TRBD1. V was pared by 3 bases and J by 6 bases, with 10 bases of the junction left unmatched. CDR3 length: 15 amino acids. Germline lookup yields CDR1 SGHVS and CDR2 FNYEAQ. The CDR3 protein is CASSFGPRDSHGYTF. CDR3 nucleotides: TGTGCCAGCAGCTTCGGTCCCCGGGACAGTCATGGCTACACCTTC. Full variable domain (missing parts from reference TRBV7-6 and TRBJ1-2): GAGVSQSPRYKVTKRGQDVALRCDPISGHVSLYWYRQALGQGPEFLTYFNYEAQQDKSGLPNDRFSAERPEGSISTLTIQRTEQRDSAMYRCASSFGPRDSHGYTFGSGTRLTVV.

V gene TRBV4-2 combines with J gene TRBJ2-6, with a possible D match to TRBD2 (6 bases). V was pared by 3 bases and J by 3 bases, with 15 bases between. CDR1 is LGHNA, CDR2 YNFKEQ, per germline. The CDR3 has 17 residues. The CDR3 bases are TGTGCCAGCAGCCATCGTCCACCGGGGGATGGGGCCAACGTCCTGACTTTC. This codes for CASSHRPPGDGANVLTF.

The V gene is TRBV9, the J gene TRBJ1-2; 8 bases line up with TRBD1. The germline CDR1 and CDR2 sequences are SGDLS and YYNGEE. Germline trimming cut 4 bases from V and 4 bases from J; bases unmatched to any gene: 9. This CDR3 is 15 amino acids long. CDR3 sequence reads: CASSSSTGDFYGYTF. CDR3 in DNA: TGTGCCAGCAGCTCGTCGACAGGGGACTTCTATGGCTACACCTTC.

V gene TRBV15 combines with J gene TRBJ2-1, with D perhaps matching TRBD1 (6 bases). The germline CDR1 and CDR2 sequences are LNHNV and YYDKDF (reference sequence). The ends were cut back, 1 base at V and 5 bases at J, with 24 bases in the middle. This CDR3 is built from 19 residues. The DNA of the CDR3 is TGTGCCACCAGCAGAGGGCCAGGGGTGCCAGAAAGTGTCCACAATGAGCAGTTCTTC. Protein product: CATSRGPGVPESVHNEQFF.

This clone was seen more than once but under ten times. CDR3 nucleotide sequence: TGTGCCATCACCGAGACAGGGTCAGGAGGCTACACCTTC. This gives the protein CAITETGSGGYTF. V usage is TRBV10-3 and J usage is TRBJ1-2, with 7 nucleotides matching TRBD1. V dropped 7 bases and J dropped 8; count of bases not matched to a gene: 10. The CDR3 extends over 13 amino acids. Germline assignment: CDR1 ENHRY and CDR2 SYGVKD.

This sequence joins TRBV7-3 and TRBJ1-1; D possibly corresponds to TRBD1 (5 bases). The CDR3 extends over 15 amino acids. CDR1 and CDR2 from the germline V gene are SGHTA and FQGTGA. With 5 bases removed from V and 4 bases from J, the gap between germline ends came to 17 bases. The chain's CDR3 is CASSQVIGDRTEAFF. The CDR3 bases are TGTGCCAGCAGCCAGGTTATAGGGGATCGCACTGAAGCTTTCTTT. Looking up the rest from reference TRBV7-3 and TRBJ1-1 gives the full variable domain: GAGVSQTPSNKVTEKGKYVELRCDPISGHTALYWYRQSLGQGPEFLIYFQGTGAADDSGLPNDRFFAVRPEGSVSTLKIQRTERGDSAVYLCASSQVIGDRTEAFFGQGTRLTVV.

This clone was seen a single time. The chain employs TRBV19 and TRBJ2-7; 8 positions agree with TRBD1. The V segment lost 7 bases and the J segment 3 bases; nucleotides outside the gene matches: 8. The CDR3 extends over 14 amino acids. Germline V gives CDR1 LNHDA, CDR2 SQIVND (reference sequence). CDR3 nucleotide sequence: TGTGCCAGTACCCCCGGGACAGGACACTACGAGCAGTACTTC. Its translation is CASTPGTGHYEQYF.

The chain uses TRBV28 and TRBJ2-1, with D possibly being TRBD2 (5 bases). The CDR3 loop spans 14 amino acids. Germline-derived CDR1 and CDR2 are MDHEN and SYDVKM. V was trimmed by 6 bases and J by 8 bases, leaving 17 bases between them. In DNA form, the CDR3 reads TGTGCCAGCAGCAGGTGGAGGATCAAGGATGAGCAGTTCTTC. This gives the protein CASSRWRIKDEQFF.

CDR3 nucleotide sequence: TGTGCCAGCAGCTTAGCCCGGACAGGGCGTCCCTACGAGCAGTACTTC. As protein: CASSLARTGRPYEQYF. The genes are TRBV7-8 and TRBJ2-7, with TRBD1 identical over 8 bases. Unmatched junction bases numbered 6, after V lost 0 bases and J lost 2 bases. The germline gives CDR1 SGHVS, CDR2 FQNEAQ. The CDR3 covers 16 residues.

V usage is TRBV25-1 and J usage is TRBJ2-3; 7 nucleotides align to TRBD2. CDR3 length: 15 amino acids. The junction had 3 bases not matched to a gene; V was cut back by 3 bases and J by 0 bases. The germline V gene has CDR1 MGHDK and CDR2 SYGVNS. In nucleotides, the CDR3 is TGTGCCAGCAGTGAGCCTAGCGGTAGCACAGATACGCAGTATTTT. It translates to CASSEPSGSTDTQYF. The variable domain in full, with the rest retrieved from reference TRBV25-1 and TRBJ2-3, is EADIYQTPRYLVIGTGKKITLECSQTMGHDKMYWYQQDPGMELHLIHYSYGVNSTEKGDLSSESTVSRIRTEHFPLTLESARPSHTSQYLCASSEPSGSTDTQYFGPGTRLTVL.

This rearrangement joins TRBV9 to TRBJ2-2, with TRBD2 matching 11 bases. This CDR3 region has 19 residues. After removal of 1 base from V and 2 bases from J, the junction contained 10 bases not matched to a gene. From germline, CDR1 is SGDLS and CDR2 YYNGEE. The CDR3 loop is CASSVPLKGLAENTGELFF. The CDR3 DNA follows: TGTGCCAGCAGCGTACCACTGAAGGGACTAGCGGAAAACACCGGGGAGCTGTTTTTT.

The chain joins TRBV5-1 to TRBJ1-1; D gene unclear. Germline V gene lookup returns CDR1 SGHRS and CDR2 YFSETQ. The CDR3 consists of 15 residues. V was cut by 3 bases and J by 5 bases, with 17 bases left in between. The CDR3: CASSSLNIRGTEAFF. CDR3 in DNA: TGCGCCAGCAGCTCTTTAAACATCAGAGGGACTGAAGCTTTCTTT. The full variable domain, in which reference TRBV5-1 and TRBJ1-1 provide the parts outside the CDR3, is KAGVTQTPRYLIKTRGQQVTLSCSPISGHRSVSWYQQTPGQGLQFLFEYFSETQRNKGNFPGRFSGRQFSNSRSEMNVSTLELGDSALYLCASSSLNIRGTEAFFGQGTRLTVV.

This chain's CDR3 is CASSDRGYEQYF. The CDR3, as DNA: TGTGCCAGCAGTGACAGGGGATACGAGCAGTACTTC. The J gene is TRBJ2-7, the V gene TRBV6-1; TRBD1 is a possible D gene (6 bases). The length of the CDR3 is 12 residues. Germline-derived CDR1 and CDR2 are MNHNS and SASEGT. V was shortened by 3 bases and J by 4 bases, with 7 bases between the two germline ends.